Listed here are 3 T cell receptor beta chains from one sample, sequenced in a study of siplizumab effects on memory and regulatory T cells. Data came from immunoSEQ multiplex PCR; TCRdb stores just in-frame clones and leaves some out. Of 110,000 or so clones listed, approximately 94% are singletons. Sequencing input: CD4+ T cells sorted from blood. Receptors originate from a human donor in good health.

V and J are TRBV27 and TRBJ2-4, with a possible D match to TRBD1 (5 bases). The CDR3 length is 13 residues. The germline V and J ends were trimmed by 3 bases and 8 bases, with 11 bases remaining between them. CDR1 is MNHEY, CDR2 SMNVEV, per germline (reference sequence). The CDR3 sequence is CASSFVQGHIQYF. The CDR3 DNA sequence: TGTGCCAGCAGTTTTGTGCAGGGCCACATTCAGTACTTC.

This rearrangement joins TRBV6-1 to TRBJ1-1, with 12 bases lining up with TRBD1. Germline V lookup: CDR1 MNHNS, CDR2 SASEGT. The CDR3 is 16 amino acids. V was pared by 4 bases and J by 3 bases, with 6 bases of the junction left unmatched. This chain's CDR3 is CASSVRDRGLDTEAFF. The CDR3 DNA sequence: TGTGCCAGCAGTGTCCGGGACAGGGGGCTTGACACTGAAGCTTTCTTT.

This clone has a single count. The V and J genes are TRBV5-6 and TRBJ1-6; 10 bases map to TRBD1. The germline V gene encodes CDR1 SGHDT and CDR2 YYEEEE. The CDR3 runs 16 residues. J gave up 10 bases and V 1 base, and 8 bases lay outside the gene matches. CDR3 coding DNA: TGTGCCAGCAGCTTGATGGCAGGGACAGGGGACTCACCCCTCCACTTT. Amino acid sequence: CASSLMAGTGDSPLHF.